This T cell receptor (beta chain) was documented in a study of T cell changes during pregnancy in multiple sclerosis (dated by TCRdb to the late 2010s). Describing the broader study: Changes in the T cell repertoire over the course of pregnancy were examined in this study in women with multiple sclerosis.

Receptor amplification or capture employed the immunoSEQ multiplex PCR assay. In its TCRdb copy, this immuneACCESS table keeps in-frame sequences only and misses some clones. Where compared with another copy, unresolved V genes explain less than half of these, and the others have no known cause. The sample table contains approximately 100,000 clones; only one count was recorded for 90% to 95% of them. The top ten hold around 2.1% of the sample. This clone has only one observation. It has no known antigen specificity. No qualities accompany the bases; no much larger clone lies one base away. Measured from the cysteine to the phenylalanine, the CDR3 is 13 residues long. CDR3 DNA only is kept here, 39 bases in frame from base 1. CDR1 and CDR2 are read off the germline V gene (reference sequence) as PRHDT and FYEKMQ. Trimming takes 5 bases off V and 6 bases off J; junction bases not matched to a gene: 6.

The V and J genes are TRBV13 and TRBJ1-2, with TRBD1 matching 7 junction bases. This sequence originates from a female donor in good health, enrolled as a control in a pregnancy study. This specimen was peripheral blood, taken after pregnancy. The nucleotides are TGTGCCAGCAGCCGACAGGGTCGGGATGGCTACACCTTC. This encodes CASSRQGRDGYTF.